One and the same sample provided the 18 T cell receptor beta chains below, sequenced in a study of cytomegalovirus exposure and HLA in healthy donors. The PCR made use of 60 Vbeta and 13 Jbeta primers. The data were produced by immunoSEQ multiplex PCR, yet TCRdb's version contains in-frame clones alone and is incomplete. The table records more than 85,000 clones, over 60% of them present only once. The sequenced sample was PBMCs. These receptors all stem from a man under 40 in good health and CMV-seropositive.

This clone was detected only a few times. The chain uses TRBV10-1 and TRBJ2-1, with TRBD2 identical over 9 bases. The CDR3 has 15 amino acids. Germline CDR1 and CDR2: WNHNN and SYGVQD (reference sequence). After removal of 5 bases from V and 8 bases from J, the junction contained 10 bases not matched to a gene. DNA for the CDR3: TGCGCCAGCAGTAGCGTGTCTAGCGGGGCCGATGAGCAGTTCTTC. Translating gives CASSSVSSGADEQFF.

The chain couples TRBV7-2 to TRBJ2-3; 10 bases align to TRBD1. Germline CDR1 and CDR2: SGHTA and FQGNSA. This CDR3 contains 15 residues. The V and J ends lost 5 bases and 4 bases, in that order; junction bases with no gene match: 6. As DNA, the CDR3 is TGTGCCAGCAGCGGCGTGACAGGGGGCGCAGATACGCAGTATTTT. This translates into CASSGVTGGADTQYF.

This chain links TRBV30 with TRBJ1-2; 7 bases fit TRBD1. V gave up 3 bases and J gave up 5 bases; unmatched junction bases: 12. This CDR3 is built from 15 residues. Germline CDR1 is GTSNPN and CDR2 is SVGIG (reference sequence). This CDR3 reads CAWRNGDSSTYGYTF. CDR3 DNA sequence: TGTGCCTGGAGAAATGGGGACAGTAGTACGTATGGCTACACCTTC.

This chain uses TRBV6-1 with TRBJ1-4, with 9 nucleotides matching TRBD1. J lost 4 bases, V lost 7 bases, and 7 bases had no gene match. The CDR3 has 15 amino acids. Germline lookup yields CDR1 MNHNS and CDR2 SASEGT. In DNA form, the CDR3 reads TGTGCCAGCAACAGGGGGCTGCGTAATAATGAAAAACTGTTTTTT. This translates into CASNRGLRNNEKLFF.

The genes are TRBV28 and TRBJ1-4, with 9 bases matching TRBD1. CDR1 and CDR2 from the germline V gene are MDHEN and SYDVKM. The CDR3 is made up of 14 amino acids. The ends lost 3 bases at V and 7 bases at J; junction bases unmatched: 3. The CDR3 here is CASSFGTGSEKLFF. Here the CDR3 DNA reads TGTGCCAGCAGTTTTGGGACAGGGTCTGAAAAACTGTTTTTT. The whole variable domain, filled in from reference TRBV28 and TRBJ1-4, reads DVKVTQSSRYLVKRTGEKVFLECVQDMDHENMFWYRQDPGLGLRLIYFSYDVKMKEKGDIPEGYSVSREKKERFSLILESASTNQTSMYLCASSFGTGSEKLFFGSGTQLSVL.

This clone came up a few times. The chain employs TRBV29-1 and TRBJ2-7; tentative D call: TRBD2 (5 bases). The CDR3 is made up of 17 amino acids. Germline V gene lookup returns CDR1 SQVTM and CDR2 ANQGSEA. V lost 5 bases and J lost 5, with 28 bases in between. CDR3 coding DNA: TGCAGCGTTTGTTGGAGGTCTAGTAGGGCGCCGGGGAACGAGCAGTACTTC. Translating gives CSVCWRSSRAPGNEQYF.

The V call is TRBV19, the J call TRBJ1-3, with D perhaps matching TRBD1 (5 bases). The germline V gene encodes CDR1 LNHDA and CDR2 SQIVND (reference sequence). The length of the CDR3 is 18 residues. Trimming left V 7 bases short and J 0 bases short, with 22 bases between. CDR3 sequence: CASMMTVNGFSSGNTIYF. CDR3 DNA: TGTGCCAGTATGATGACAGTCAATGGGTTTTCCTCTGGAAACACCATATATTTT.

The chain is built from TRBV27 and TRBJ2-3; TRBD2 agrees at 11 bases. The germline V gene has CDR1 MNHEY and CDR2 SMNVEV (reference sequence). CDR3 length equals 15 residues. Losses at the gene ends were 8 bases for V and 9 bases for J; bases not matched to a gene: 13. CDR3 sequence: CASRLAGGPSETQYF. CDR3 in DNA: TGTGCCAGCCGCTTAGCGGGGGGGCCTTCGGAGACGCAGTATTTT.

This clone was seen only a few times. The CDR3 DNA sequence: TGCGCCAGCAGCCAAAACCGGGACAGGGATGCCTCTACTAACGAGCAGTACTTC. Protein sequence: CASSQNRDRDASTNEQYF. The chain carries TRBV5-1 and TRBJ2-7; 9 nucleotides agree with TRBD1. Unmatched junction bases numbered 19, after V lost 4 bases and J lost 5 bases. The CDR3 has 18 amino acids. Germline CDR1 SGHRS, CDR2 YFSETQ.

The rearrangement uses TRBV2 and TRBJ2-5; D is perhaps TRBD1 (6 bases). Germline CDR1 reads SNHLY; CDR2 reads FYNNEI. The CDR3 totals 14 residues. The germline V and J ends were trimmed by 4 bases and 4 bases, with 13 bases remaining between them. The DNA for the CDR3 is TGTGCCAGCAGTGTGCGGCTAGGGGGAGAGACCCAGTACTTC. Amino acid sequence: CASSVRLGGETQYF. Supplemented by reference TRBV2 and TRBJ2-5, the full variable domain reads EPEVTQTPSHQVTQMGQEVILRCVPISNHLYFYWYRQILGQKVEFLVSFYNNEISEKSEIFDDQFSVERPDGSNFTLKIRSTKLEDSAMYFCASSVRLGGETQYFGPGTRLLVL.

A single count supports this clone. The genes are TRBV7-9 and TRBJ2-7, with 7 nucleotides matching TRBD1. With V trimmed by 3 bases and J by 7 bases, 12 bases remained unmatched. This CDR3 is built from 15 residues. CDR1 is SEHNR, CDR2 FQNEAQ, per germline (reference sequence). The CDR3 nucleotides are TGTGCCAGCAGCTTCTCGACAGGGCTCTTGGGAGAGCAGTACTTC. This codes for CASSFSTGLLGEQYF.

The chain is built from TRBV18 and TRBJ2-1, with 9 positions matching TRBD1. Germline values: CDR1 KGHSH, CDR2 LQKENI. Unmatched junction bases numbered 4, after V lost 3 bases and J lost 4 bases. The CDR3 runs 15 residues. The chain's CDR3 is CASSPGTGRYNEQFF. In DNA, the CDR3 is TGTGCCAGCTCACCCGGGACAGGGAGATACAATGAGCAGTTCTTC.

The gene calls are TRBV29-1 and TRBJ1-5; weak D call: TRBD1 (6 bases). This CDR3 comprises 12 residues. Germline CDR1 and CDR2: SQVTM and ANQGSEA. V lost 6 bases and J lost 2, with 8 bases in between. The CDR3 region has the DNA TGCAGCGTCCGACAGGGCAATCAGCCCCAGCATTTT. Translation gives CSVRQGNQPQHF.

The J gene is TRBJ1-2, the V gene TRBV19, with TRBD1 matching over 8 bases. CDR1 is LNHDA and CDR2 is SQIVND in the germline V gene (reference sequence). This CDR3 has 13 amino acids. V was clipped by 9 bases and J by 7 bases; unmatched bases: 10. As DNA, the CDR3 is TGTGCCAGCCGGGGACAGGTTAACGGTGGCTACACCTTC. Protein sequence: CASRGQVNGGYTF.

In DNA form, the CDR3 reads TGTGCCAGTAGTTACCGGGACAACTACAATGAGCAGTTCTTC. Its translation is CASSYRDNYNEQFF. The chain carries TRBV19 and TRBJ2-1, with a tentative D call TRBD1 (6 bases). The germline V gene encodes CDR1 LNHDA and CDR2 SQIVND (reference sequence). CDR3 length: 14 residues. The V end lost 5 bases, the J end lost 3 bases, and 11 bases lay between the germline ends.

The chain recombines TRBV5-6 with TRBJ1-2; the D gene is possibly TRBD1 (6 bases). CDR1 is SGHDT, CDR2 YYEEEE, per germline. V was trimmed by 4 bases and J by 2 bases, leaving 15 bases between them. This CDR3 is 15 amino acids long. The CDR3 bases are TGTGCCAGCAGCCCGGCGCGGGGGGCAAACTATGGCTACACCTTC. The encoded protein is CASSPARGANYGYTF. The variable domain in full, completed from reference TRBV5-6 and TRBJ1-2, reads DAGVTQSPTHLIKTRGQQVTLRCSPKSGHDTVSWYQQALGQGPQFIFQYYEEEERQRGNFPDRFSGHQFPNYSSELNVNALLLGDSALYLCASSPARGANYGYTFGSGTRLTVV.

The V call is TRBV19, the J call TRBJ1-5; a possible D gene is TRBD1 (5 bases). V was pared by 3 bases and J by 5 bases, with 11 bases between. The CDR3 covers 14 residues. Per germline, CDR1 LNHDA and CDR2 SQIVND (reference sequence). The CDR3 loop reads CASSMGGLYQPQHF. Here the CDR3 DNA reads TGTGCCAGTAGTATGGGGGGACTCTATCAGCCCCAGCATTTT. Full variable domain (outside the CDR3, taken from reference TRBV19 and TRBJ1-5): DGGITQSPKYLFRKEGQNVTLSCEQNLNHDAMYWYRQDPGQGLRLIYYSQIVNDFQKGDIAEGYSVSREKKESFPLTVTSAQKNPTAFYLCASSMGGLYQPQHFGDGTRLSIL.

This clone was seen just once. The J gene is TRBJ2-1, the V gene TRBV30; TRBD1 is a possible D gene (6 bases). Trimming took 4 bases from V and 5 from J, leaving 15 bases between them. The CDR3 runs 14 residues. CDR1 and CDR2 from the germline V gene are GTSNPN and SVGIG (reference sequence). CDR3 amino acids: CAWNSGVRDNEQFF. The CDR3 coding sequence is TGTGCCTGGAATTCAGGGGTCAGGGACAATGAGCAGTTCTTC.